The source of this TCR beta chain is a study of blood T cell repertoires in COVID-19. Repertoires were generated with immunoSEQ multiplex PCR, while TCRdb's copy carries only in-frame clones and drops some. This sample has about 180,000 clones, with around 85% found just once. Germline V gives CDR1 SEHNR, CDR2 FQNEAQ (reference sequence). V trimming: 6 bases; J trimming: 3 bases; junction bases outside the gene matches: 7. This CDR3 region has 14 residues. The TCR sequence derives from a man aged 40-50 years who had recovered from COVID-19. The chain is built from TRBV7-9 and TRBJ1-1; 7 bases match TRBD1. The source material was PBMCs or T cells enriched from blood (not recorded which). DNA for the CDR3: TGTGCCAGCAGTTACGGGACAGTTGACACTGAAGCTTTCTTT. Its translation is CASSYGTVDTEAFF.